This record concerns one TCR beta chain sequence. The entry originates in a study of blood T cell repertoires in COVID-19. Across the study: The samples span acute and convalescent COVID-19 from the United States, Italy and Spain. Nucleic acid was either cDNA or gDNA, and it came from T cells, B-cell-depleted T cells, or PBMCs.

In the source study's methods: The assay estimated nucleated cells by amplifying reference gene primers. Sequencing used immunoSEQ multiplex PCR; TCRdb keeps in-frame clones, though not all of them. The V and J calls and clone size come from that table; D and trimming were worked out from the DNA. Counted here are some 260,000 clones, 85% to 90% occurring once; the ten biggest clones make up roughly 1.4%. The CDR3 is 17 residues long. V gave up 10 bases and J gave up 3 bases; unmatched junction bases: 10. This TCR was sampled from an elderly man with acute or convalescent COVID-19. The sequencing input was peripheral blood. The gene calls are TRBV23-1 and TRBJ2-3, with 16 bases identical to TRBD2. TRBV23-1 is recorded as an ORF, its role being uncertain. For the CDR3, the DNA is TGCGCCATCTCCGGGACTAGCGGGAGGGGTTGGACAGATACGCAGTATTTT. Its translation: CAISGTSGRGWTDTQYF.